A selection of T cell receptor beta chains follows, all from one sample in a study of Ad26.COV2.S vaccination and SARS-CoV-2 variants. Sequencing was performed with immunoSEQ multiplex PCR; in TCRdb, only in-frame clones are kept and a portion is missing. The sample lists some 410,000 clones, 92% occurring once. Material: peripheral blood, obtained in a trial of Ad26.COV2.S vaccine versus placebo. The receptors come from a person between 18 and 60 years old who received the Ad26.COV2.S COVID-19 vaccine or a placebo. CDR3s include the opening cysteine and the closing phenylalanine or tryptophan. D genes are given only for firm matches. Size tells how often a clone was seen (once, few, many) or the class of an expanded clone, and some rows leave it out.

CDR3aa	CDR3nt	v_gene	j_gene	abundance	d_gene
CASKAGGATNEKLFF	TGTGCCAGCAAAGCCGGGGGGGCTACGAATGAAAAACTGTTTTTT	TRBV27	TRBJ1-4	once	.
CASSFFSALGREQYF	TGTGCCAGCAGCTTCTTCTCGGCTTTGGGAAGGGAGCAGTACTTC	TRBV7-2	TRBJ2-7	.	.
CASSSRTSAGTQYF	TGTGCCAGCAGCTCTCGGACTAGCGCCGGGACCCAGTACTTC	TRBV7-2	TRBJ2-5	.	TRBD2
CASSYYRGPYTEAFF	TGTGCCAGTAGCTATTACAGGGGGCCGTACACTGAAGCTTTCTTT	TRBV19	TRBJ1-1	once	TRBD1
CASSPRSGTPLGSTEAFF	TGTGCCAGTAGCCCTAGGTCGGGAACCCCACTCGGGAGCACTGAAGCTTTCTTT	TRBV19	TRBJ1-1	many	.
CASGPDGPGGETQYF	TGTGCTAGTGGTCCCGACGGCCCCGGGGGAGAGACCCAGTACTTC	TRBV12-5	TRBJ2-5	.	.
CASTLQGRSYEQYF	TGTGCCAGCACTCTTCAGGGACGGTCCTACGAGCAGTACTTC	TRBV6-5	TRBJ2-7	.	.
CASSQGVGGSETQYF	TGTGCCAGCAGCCAAGGAGTAGGGGGGAGCGAGACCCAGTACTTC	TRBV3-1/TRBV3-2	TRBJ2-5	.	.
CASSLARSAHNEQFF	TGTGCCAGCAGCTTAGCCCGTTCGGCCCACAATGAGCAGTTCTTC	TRBV7-2	TRBJ2-1	.	.
CASSFRETYEQYF	TGTGCCAGCAGCTTCAGGGAAACCTACGAGCAGTACTTC	TRBV7-9	TRBJ2-7	.	.